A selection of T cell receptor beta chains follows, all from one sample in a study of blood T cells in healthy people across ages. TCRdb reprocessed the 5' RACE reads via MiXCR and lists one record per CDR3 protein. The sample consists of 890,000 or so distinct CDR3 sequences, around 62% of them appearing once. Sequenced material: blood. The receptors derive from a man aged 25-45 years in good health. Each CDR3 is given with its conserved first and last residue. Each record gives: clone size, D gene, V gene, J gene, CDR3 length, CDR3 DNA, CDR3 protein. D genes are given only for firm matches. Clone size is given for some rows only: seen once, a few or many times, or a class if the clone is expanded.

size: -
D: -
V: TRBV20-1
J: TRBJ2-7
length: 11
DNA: TGCAGTGCCAAGCACCTTGAGGTGCAGTACTTC
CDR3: CSAKHLEVQYF

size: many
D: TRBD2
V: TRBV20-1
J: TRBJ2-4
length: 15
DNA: TGCAGTGGGTTAGCGGGGGGGGTAGCCAAAAACATTCAGTACTTC
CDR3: CSGLAGGVAKNIQYF

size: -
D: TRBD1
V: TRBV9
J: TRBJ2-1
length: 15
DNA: TGTGCCAGCAGCGAGACAGGGAACTATTGGGATGAGCAGTTCTTC
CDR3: CASSETGNYWDEQFF

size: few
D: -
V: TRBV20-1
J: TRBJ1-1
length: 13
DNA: TGCAGTGTAGGCGGAGAAAGGAACACTGAAGCTTTCTTT
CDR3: CSVGGERNTEAFF

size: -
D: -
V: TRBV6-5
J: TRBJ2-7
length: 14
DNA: TGTGCCAGCAGTTATCAGGGGGGAGCCTACGAGCAGTACTTC
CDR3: CASSYQGGAYEQYF

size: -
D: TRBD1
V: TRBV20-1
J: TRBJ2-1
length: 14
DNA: TGCAGTGCTATACGGACAGGGTGGGGTAATGAGCAGTTCTTC
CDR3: CSAIRTGWGNEQFF

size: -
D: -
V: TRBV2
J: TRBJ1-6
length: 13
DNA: TGTGCCGTGCAGAGCTCCTATAATTCACCCCTCCACTTT
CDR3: CAVQSSYNSPLHF

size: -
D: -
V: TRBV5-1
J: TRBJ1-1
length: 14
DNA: TGCGCCAGCAGCGCCGGGTCGCTGAACACTGAAGCTTTCTTT
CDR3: CASSAGSLNTEAFF

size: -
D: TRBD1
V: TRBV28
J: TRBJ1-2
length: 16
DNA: TGTGCCAGCAGGGGACTGGGACAGGGGGTAGACTATGGCTACACCTTC
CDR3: CASRGLGQGVDYGYTF

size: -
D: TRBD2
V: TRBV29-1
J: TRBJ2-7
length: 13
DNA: TGCAGCGTCCTCCGAGGACTAGCTGCCGAGCAGTACTTC
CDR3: CSVLRGLAAEQYF

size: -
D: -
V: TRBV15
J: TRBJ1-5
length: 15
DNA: TGTGCCACCAGCAGCCTGGGGCAGAGCAATCAGCCCCAGCATTTT
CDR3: CATSSLGQSNQPQHF

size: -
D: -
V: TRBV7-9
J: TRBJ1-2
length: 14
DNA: TGTACCGGCAGCTTGGCCGGGGATAACTATGGCTACACCTTC
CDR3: CTGSLAGDNYGYTF

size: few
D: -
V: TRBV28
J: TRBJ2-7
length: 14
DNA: TGTGCCAGCAGTTATTCAGGGAGCTCCTACGAGCAGTACTTC
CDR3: CASSYSGSSYEQYF

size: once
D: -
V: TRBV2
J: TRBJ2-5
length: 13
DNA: TGTGCCAGCAACCGGGCGACCCAAGAGACCCAGTACTTC
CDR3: CASNRATQETQYF

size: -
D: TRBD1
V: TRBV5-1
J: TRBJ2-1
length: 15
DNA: TGCGCCAGCAGTACCGGGACAGGATGGGGCAATGAGCAGTTCTTC
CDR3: CASSTGTGWGNEQFF

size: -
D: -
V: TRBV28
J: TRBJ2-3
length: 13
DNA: TGTGCCAGCAGTTTATTTGAGGCAGATACGCAGTATTTT
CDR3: CASSLFEADTQYF

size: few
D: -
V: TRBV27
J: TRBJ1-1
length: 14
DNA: TGTGCCAGCAGTTTAAAACAGGCGAACACTGAAGCTTTCTTT
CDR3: CASSLKQANTEAFF

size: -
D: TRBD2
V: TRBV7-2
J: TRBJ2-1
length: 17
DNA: TGTGCCAGCAGGTCTTTAGCGGGGGGGCAAAATTACAATGAGCAGTTCTTC
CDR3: CASRSLAGGQNYNEQFF

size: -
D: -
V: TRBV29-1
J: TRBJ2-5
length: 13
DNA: TGCAGCTCCTGGGTCGGACAGCAAGAGACCCAGTACTTC
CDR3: CSSWVGQQETQYF

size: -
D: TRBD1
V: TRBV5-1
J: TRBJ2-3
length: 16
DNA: TGCGCCAGCAGCTTGGAGGGACAGCCTTCCACAGATACGCAGTATTTT
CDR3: CASSLEGQPSTDTQYF

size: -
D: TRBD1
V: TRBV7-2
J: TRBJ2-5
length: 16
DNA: TGTGCCAGCAGCTTAGAGGCGGCAGGGGGCAGGGAGACCCAGTACTTC
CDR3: CASSLEAAGGRETQYF

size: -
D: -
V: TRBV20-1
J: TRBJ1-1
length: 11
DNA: TGCAGTGCTAAGGCCTACACTGAAGCTTTCTTT
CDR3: CSAKAYTEAFF

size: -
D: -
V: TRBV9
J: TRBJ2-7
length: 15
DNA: TGTGCCGGCAGCGTAGGTAGTCCCTCTTCGTACGAGCAGTACTTC
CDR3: CAGSVGSPSSYEQYF

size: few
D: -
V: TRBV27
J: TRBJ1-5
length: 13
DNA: TGTGCCAGCAGTCCGAACCGGTATCAGCCCCAGCATTTT
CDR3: CASSPNRYQPQHF

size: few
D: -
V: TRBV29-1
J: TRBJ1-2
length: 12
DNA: TGCAGCGTTCCCAGGTACCCCTATGGCTACACCTTC
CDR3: CSVPRYPYGYTF

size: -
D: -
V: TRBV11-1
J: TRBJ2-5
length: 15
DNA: TGTGCCAGCAGCTTAGCGACAGGCTTACAAGAGACCCAGTACTTC
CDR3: CASSLATGLQETQYF

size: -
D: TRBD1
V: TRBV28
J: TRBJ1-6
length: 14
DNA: TGTGCCAGCAGTTTTCAAGGGGGCGATTCACCCCTCCACTTT
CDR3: CASSFQGGDSPLHF

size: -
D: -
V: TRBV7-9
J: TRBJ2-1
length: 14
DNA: TGTGCCAGCAGCTTCGGTTGGGAGACCAATGAGCAGTTCTTC
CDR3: CASSFGWETNEQFF

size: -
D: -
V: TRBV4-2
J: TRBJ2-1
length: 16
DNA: TGTGCCAGCAGCCAAGATGTGGGACTCTCGGGGAATGAGCAGTTCTTC
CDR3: CASSQDVGLSGNEQFF

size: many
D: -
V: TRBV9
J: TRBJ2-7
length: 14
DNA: TGTGCCAGCAGCGAGGCGGGGCCCTCCTACGAGCAGTACTTC
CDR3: CASSEAGPSYEQYF

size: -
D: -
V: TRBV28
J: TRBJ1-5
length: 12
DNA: TGTGCCAGCAGAGAAAAGGTCTGGCCCCAGCATTTT
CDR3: CASREKVWPQHF

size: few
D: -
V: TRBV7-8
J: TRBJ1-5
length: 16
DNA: TGTGCCAGCAGCTTAAAAGGGCAGACGGGGAGTCAGCCCCAGCATTTT
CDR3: CASSLKGQTGSQPQHF

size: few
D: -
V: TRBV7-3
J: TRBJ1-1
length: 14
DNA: TGTGCCAGCAGCCGAAACCTACAGGACACTGAAGCTTTCTTT
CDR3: CASSRNLQDTEAFF

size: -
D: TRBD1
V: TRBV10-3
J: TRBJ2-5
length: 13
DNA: TGTGCCATCAGGGGGGACAGCCAAGAGACCCAGTACTTC
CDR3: CAIRGDSQETQYF

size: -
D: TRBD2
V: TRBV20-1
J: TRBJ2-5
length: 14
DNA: TGCAGTGCTGACCCGACTAGCGACCAAGGGACCCAGTACTTC
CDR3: CSADPTSDQGTQYF

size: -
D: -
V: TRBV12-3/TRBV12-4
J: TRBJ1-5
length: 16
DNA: TGTGCCAGCAGTTCCCCCGGCCCATATAGCAATCAGCCCCAGCATTTT
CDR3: CASSSPGPYSNQPQHF

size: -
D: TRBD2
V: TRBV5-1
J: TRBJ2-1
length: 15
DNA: TGCGCCAGTTCCGAGCGGGAGGGGTCCTACAATGAGCAGTTCTTC
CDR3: CASSEREGSYNEQFF

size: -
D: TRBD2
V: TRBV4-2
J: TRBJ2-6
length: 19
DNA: TGTGCCAGCAGCCAAGGGGAGGGACTAGCCTACTCTGGGGCCAACGTCCTGACTTTC
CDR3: CASSQGEGLAYSGANVLTF

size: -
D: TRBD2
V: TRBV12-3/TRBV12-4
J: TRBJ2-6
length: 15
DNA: TGTGCCAGCAGTTTTAGCGGGGATGGGGCCAACGTCCTGACTTTC
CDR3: CASSFSGDGANVLTF

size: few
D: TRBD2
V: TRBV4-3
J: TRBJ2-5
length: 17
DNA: TGCGCCAGCAGCCAAGTTAACCAGCGGGGCCCCGCTTCGGAGCAGTACTTC
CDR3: CASSQVNQRGPASEQYF

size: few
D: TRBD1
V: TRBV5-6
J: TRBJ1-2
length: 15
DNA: TGTGCCAGCATAGGTGGACAGGAAGCTAACTATGGCTACACCTTC
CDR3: CASIGGQEANYGYTF

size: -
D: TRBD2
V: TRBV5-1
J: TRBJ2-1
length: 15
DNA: TGCGCCAGCAGCTCCGGGACTAGCTCCTACAATGAGCAGTTCTTC
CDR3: CASSSGTSSYNEQFF

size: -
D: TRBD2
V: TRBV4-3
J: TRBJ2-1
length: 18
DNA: TGCGCCAGCAGCCAAGATGAGCGGGGTTTATCCCCCTACAATGAGCAGTTCTTC
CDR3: CASSQDERGLSPYNEQFF

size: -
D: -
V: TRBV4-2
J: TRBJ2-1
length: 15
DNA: TGTGCCAGCAGCCTCCGGGCCTCGATTGGCAATGAGCAGTTCTTC
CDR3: CASSLRASIGNEQFF

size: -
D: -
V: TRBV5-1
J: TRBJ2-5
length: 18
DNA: TGCGCCAGCAGCTTGGGTTTGGTGGGCCCGAAAGGAGGAGAGACCCAGTACTTC
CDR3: CASSLGLVGPKGGETQYF

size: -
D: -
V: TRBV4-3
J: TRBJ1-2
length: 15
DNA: TGCGCCAGCAGCCAAGAAGCTGCTGGCGGCTATGGCTACACCTTC
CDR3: CASSQEAAGGYGYTF

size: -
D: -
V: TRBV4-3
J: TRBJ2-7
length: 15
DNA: TGCGCCAGCAGCCAAGAGACACAAGGCTCCTACGAGCAGTACTTC
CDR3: CASSQETQGSYEQYF

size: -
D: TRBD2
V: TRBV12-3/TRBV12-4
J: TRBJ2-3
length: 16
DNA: TGTGCCAGCATCCCTTCGACTAGCGGCACCACAGATACGCAGTATTTT
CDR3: CASIPSTSGTTDTQYF

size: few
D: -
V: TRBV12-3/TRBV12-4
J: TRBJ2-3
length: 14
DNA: TGTGCCAGCAGTCTAGCGTGGAGCACAGATACGCAGTATTTT
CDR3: CASSLAWSTDTQYF

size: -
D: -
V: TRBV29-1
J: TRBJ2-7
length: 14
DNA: TGCAGCGTTATTAAGGACAGCGGGCCCTACGAGCAGTACTTC
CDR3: CSVIKDSGPYEQYF

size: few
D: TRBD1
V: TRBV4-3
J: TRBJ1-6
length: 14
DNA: TGCGCCAGCAGTCCCGGGACAGAGTCTTCACCCCTCCACTTT
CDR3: CASSPGTESSPLHF

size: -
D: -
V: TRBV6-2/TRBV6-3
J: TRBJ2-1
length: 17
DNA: TGTGCCAGCAGTAAAACCCCAGACAGAACTGTCTATCATGAGCAGTTCTTC
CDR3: CASSKTPDRTVYHEQFF

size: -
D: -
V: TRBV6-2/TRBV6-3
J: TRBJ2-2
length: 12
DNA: TGTGCCAGCAGTTATCCGGGCGGGGAGCTGTTTTTT
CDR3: CASSYPGGELFF

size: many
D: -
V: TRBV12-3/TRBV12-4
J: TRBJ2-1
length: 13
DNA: TGTGCCAGCAGGAGACAGGAAAACAATGAGCAGTTCTTC
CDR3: CASRRQENNEQFF

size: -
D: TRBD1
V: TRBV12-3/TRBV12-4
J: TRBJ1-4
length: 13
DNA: TGTGCCAGCATCGCAGGGGGAGGTGAAAAACTGTTTTTT
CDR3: CASIAGGGEKLFF

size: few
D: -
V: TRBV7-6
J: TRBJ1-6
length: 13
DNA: TGTGCCAGCAGCCCGCTGGGGAATTCACCCCTCCACTTT
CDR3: CASSPLGNSPLHF

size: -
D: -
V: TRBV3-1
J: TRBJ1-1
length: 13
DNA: TGTGCCAGCAGCCAGAGCACGCATACTGAAGCTTTCTTT
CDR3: CASSQSTHTEAFF

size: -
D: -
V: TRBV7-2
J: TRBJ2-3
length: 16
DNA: TGTGCCAGCAGCCCCGCAGGGGCGGGGGCCACAGATACGCAGTATTTT
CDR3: CASSPAGAGATDTQYF

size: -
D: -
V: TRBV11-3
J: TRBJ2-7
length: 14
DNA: TGTGCCAGCAGCTTACTTGCAGGGTCAGGCGAGCAGTACTTC
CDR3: CASSLLAGSGEQYF